The 6 T cell receptor beta chains below come from one sample, sequenced in a study of technical replicates of blood from several donors. The repertoire was sequenced with immunoSEQ multiplex PCR; TCRdb's copy has only in-frame clones and lacks some. The sample carries about 81,000 clones, around 95% recorded once. Sequences were obtained from T cells isolated from PBMCs. These receptors came from a human donor in good health.

The rearrangement joins TRBV5-6 to TRBJ2-1, with 13 bases aligning to TRBD2. This CDR3 is built from 14 residues. V dropped 7 bases and J dropped 9; count of bases not matched to a gene: 7. Germline V gene lookup returns CDR1 SGHDT and CDR2 YYEEEE. The CDR3, as DNA: TGTGCCAGCTCAGGACTAGCGGGAGTTTCTGAGCAGTTCTTC. It specifies CASSGLAGVSEQFF. The whole variable domain, filled in from reference TRBV5-6 and TRBJ2-1, reads DAGVTQSPTHLIKTRGQQVTLRCSPKSGHDTVSWYQQALGQGPQFIFQYYEEEERQRGNFPDRFSGHQFPNYSSELNVNALLLGDSALYLCASSGLAGVSEQFFGPGTRLTVL.

This chain joins TRBV27 and TRBJ2-7; D gene ambiguous. This CDR3 is 14 amino acids long. Germline V CDR1 and CDR2: MNHEY, SMNVEV (reference sequence). V shed 6 bases and J shed 0 bases, with 12 bases lying between them. The CDR3 DNA follows: TGTGCCAGCAGAAGGCGTGCGGCCTCCTACGAGCAGTACTTC. It translates to CASRRRAASYEQYF.

This chain joins TRBV7-8 and TRBJ2-3; tentative D call: TRBD2 (6 bases). Germline V gives CDR1 SGHVS, CDR2 FQNEAQ. V lost 6 bases to trimming and J lost 6 bases, with 13 bases between them. CDR3 size: 13 residues. The CDR3 sequence: CASRPTRFDTQYF. In DNA, the CDR3 is TGTGCCAGCAGACCGACTAGATTCGATACGCAGTATTTT.

The V call is TRBV18, the J call TRBJ2-5, with a weak D call TRBD2 (6 bases). V lost 3 bases and J lost 1, with 9 bases in between. Germline values: CDR1 KGHSH, CDR2 LQKENI. This CDR3 is built from 14 residues. CDR3: CASSPNGGQETQYF. DNA of the CDR3: TGTGCCAGCTCACCTAACGGGGGCCAAGAGACCCAGTACTTC.

Here the CDR3 reads CASSYFPGTDTQYF. CDR3 nucleotides: TGTGCCAGCAGTTACTTTCCGGGCACAGATACGCAGTATTTT. The V gene is TRBV6-6, the J gene TRBJ2-3; D is ambiguous. The CDR3 contains 14 residues. Germline CDR1 MNHNY, CDR2 SVGAGI (reference sequence). The V gene lost 1 base and the J gene lost 1 base, with 6 bases spanning the gap.

The chain uses TRBV5-8 and TRBJ2-1; 7 bases are a match to TRBD1. V lost 0 bases, J lost 3 bases, and 6 bases stayed unmatched. Per germline, CDR1 SGHTS and CDR2 YDEGEE. The CDR3 is made up of 16 amino acids. The CDR3 loop reads CASSLGQGVVYNEQFF. The CDR3 bases are TGTGCCAGCAGCTTGGGACAGGGTGTGGTCTACAATGAGCAGTTCTTC.